These T cell receptor beta chains were read from a single sample in a study of cytomegalovirus exposure and HLA in healthy donors. Some clones are missing from TCRdb's copy, which holds only in-frame ones; the method was immunoSEQ multiplex PCR. Among fewer than 200,000 clones listed, 80% to 90% were seen once. Sequencing input: PBMCs. Receptor source: a man aged 40-50 years in good health and CMV-seropositive. Each CDR3 is given with its conserved first and last residue.

J,V,CDR3
TRBJ1-3,TRBV13,CASRDASTGWPTIYF
TRBJ2-7,TRBV6-1,CASSEFGQKGGEQYF
TRBJ2-1,TRBV2,CASSESRGQGYNEQFF
TRBJ1-2,TRBV6-5,CASSPQDRIYGYTF
TRBJ2-5,TRBV29-1,CSGVRGETQYF
TRBJ1-5,TRBV5-6,CASSFGRNQPQHF
TRBJ1-2,TRBV19,CASSTGAIPSLYGYTF
TRBJ1-1,TRBV28,CASSYRNIRRNTEAFF
TRBJ1-1,TRBV19,CASSIIGRTEAFF
TRBJ1-3,TRBV27,CASRAGPADTIYF
TRBJ1-1,TRBV30,CAWSPYLKGAEAFF
TRBJ2-7,TRBV5-4,CASSPAGRSYEQYF
TRBJ2-7,TRBV5-5,CASRSGQTSSYEQYF
TRBJ2-6,TRBV30,CAWEGLAGENGANVLTF
TRBJ2-7,TRBV21-1,CASMFRLAEIVSYEQYF
TRBJ2-7,TRBV9,CASSPRTDSYEQYF
TRBJ2-7,TRBV12-5,CASGFSQGARYEQYF
TRBJ2-3,TRBV2,CASTEGLAGDVDTQYF
TRBJ2-1,TRBV5-1,CASSRATYNEQFF
TRBJ1-2,TRBV2,CASRRMDGYTF
TRBJ2-1,TRBV28,CASSLSGGTYEQFF
TRBJ1-5,TRBV2,CASSFLTGDGQPQHF
TRBJ2-1,TRBV5-6,CASSWQGNEQFF